Listed below are T cell receptor beta chains from one sample, sequenced in a study of blood T cells in healthy people across ages. Via MiXCR, TCRdb re-called the 5' RACE reads, giving one row per CDR3 protein. The sample yields some 790,000 distinct CDR3 sequences, around 30% seen once. The sample comprised blood. These receptors came from a woman over 75 in good health. CDR3s include the opening cysteine and the closing phenylalanine or tryptophan. The order of the fields is J gene, clone size, V gene, CDR3 protein. Some rows have no size entry. The others give once, few or many, or a class for an expanded clone.

TRBJ2-2 | - | TRBV28 | CASRNRRTETNTGEPFF
TRBJ2-4 | many | TRBV20-1 | CSAAIMGLTSINIQYF
TRBJ2-1 | many | TRBV7-2 | CASSSQRGGGNEQFF
TRBJ1-6 | many | TRBV9 | CASSLGQGAWSPLHF
TRBJ2-1 | - | TRBV7-9 | CASSLALGTSGGEQFF
TRBJ2-1 | many | TRBV7-9 | CASSLDSLAGGLNEQFF
TRBJ2-1 | - | TRBV7-2 | CASSLVGRTSGRDLFF
TRBJ2-3 | - | TRBV20-1 | CSARGSSGGLGPDTQYF
- | - | TRBV7-2 | CASSQGGSSYSEQYF
TRBJ1-2 | many | TRBV7-9 | CASSSGRGSDGYTF
TRBJ2-1 | - | TRBV20-1 | CSARDPRSGGLDEQFF
TRBJ1-2 | many | TRBV4-3 | CASSQPGDSHPYGYTF
TRBJ2-2 | few | TRBV20-1 | CSARRAQGIGELFF
TRBJ2-5 | many | TRBV28 | CASSKGKETQYF
TRBJ2-1 | many | TRBV5-1 | CASSLAAGDDNEQFF
TRBJ2-5 | - | TRBV7-6 | CASSTIAGGAGEQYF
TRBJ2-7 | many | TRBV10-1 | CASSESWTGNQVYEQYF
TRBJ1-2 | many | TRBV6-2/TRBV6-3 | CASSRRDSANYGYTF
TRBJ2-3 | many | TRBV7-8 | CASSLVLGSFTDTQYF
TRBJ2-4 | many | TRBV5-1 | CASSLRTSGGGTKNIQYF
TRBJ1-1 | few | TRBV21-1 | CASSENRALNTEAFF
TRBJ1-6 | many | TRBV5-5 | CASSLGQTNSPLHF
TRBJ2-5 | many | TRBV7-2 | CASSRGRGEQETQYF
TRBJ2-7 | - | TRBV20-1 | CSARDATGVYEQYF
TRBJ2-2 | - | TRBV6-2/TRBV6-3 | CASNKAGANTGELFF
TRBJ1-4 | many | TRBV20-1 | CSARWQDNEKLFF
TRBJ2-2 | many | TRBV20-1 | CSARVQGNTGELFF
TRBJ2-2 | few | TRBV7-2 | CASSFGQAVTGELFF